One and the same sample provided the 15 T cell receptor beta chains below, sequenced in a study of vaccination and CD4 T cells after COVID-19. Treatment given: roughly ten-day PBMC culture with coronavirus spike peptide pools or control peptides (ViraFEST assay). With the Oncomine TCR Beta short-read assay, DNA from cultured CD4+ T cells was sequenced. TCRdb fed the PCR reads into MiXCR, producing one record per CDR3 protein. The data hold 15,000 to 20,000 distinct CDR3 sequences, with about 75% observed a single time. Antigens of these TCRs are unknown. Specimen: CD4+ T cells from blood, cultured in vitro. Receptors were obtained from a human donor who had recovered from COVID-19.

V gene TRBV6-1 combines with J gene TRBJ2-1, with D uncertain. The V gene lost 4 bases and the J gene lost 9 bases, with 16 bases spanning the gap. The CDR3 consists of 14 residues. Germline CDR1 reads MNHNS; CDR2 reads SASEGT. The DNA of the CDR3 is TGTGCCAGCAGTGCCGGCCCCGGCCTCCCTGAGCAGTTCTTC. This sequence encodes CASSAGPGLPEQFF.

This clonotype came up once. The V gene is TRBV20-1, the J gene TRBJ1-2; 10 bases match TRBD1. There are 14 residues in the CDR3. V gave up 5 bases and J gave up 4 bases; unmatched junction bases: 7. In germline, CDR1 is DFQATT, CDR2 SNEGSKA (reference sequence). CDR3 amino acids: CSALRQGARYGYTF. CDR3 nucleotide sequence: TGCAGTGCTCTTCGACAGGGGGCACGCTATGGCTACACCTTC.

This chain joins TRBV6-1 and TRBJ2-7; 8 nucleotides align to TRBD1. CDR3 length: 14 residues. Germline-derived CDR1 and CDR2 are MNHNS and SASEGT. The trim removed 7 bases at V and 1 base at J, leaving 6 bases unmatched. The CDR3 spells CASNIGQGSYEQYF. Written as DNA, the CDR3 is TGTGCCAGCAACATTGGACAGGGTTCCTACGAGCAGTACTTC.

The chain employs TRBV12-3 or TRBV12-4 and TRBJ2-3, with D perhaps TRBD2 (6 bases). The CDR3 is 14 amino acids. Trimming took off 4 bases at V and 6 bases at J, with 14 bases between the two ends. CDR3 amino acids: CASSSGVEVDTQYF. Here the CDR3 DNA reads TGTGCCAGCAGTTCGGGGGTAGAGGTTGATACGCAGTATTTT.

V is TRBV15 and J is TRBJ1-5; weak D call: TRBD1 (5 bases). Trimming took off 4 bases at V and 4 bases at J, with 11 bases between the two ends. CDR1 and CDR2 (germline): LNHNV, YYDKDF (reference sequence). This CDR3 contains 14 residues. CDR3: CATSMGRGNQPQHF. CDR3 DNA sequence: TGTGCCACCAGCATGGGAAGGGGAAATCAGCCCCAGCATTTT.

The rearrangement joins TRBV20-1 to TRBJ2-1, with TRBD2 matching 11 bases. V shed 6 bases and J 7 bases; nucleotides not matched to a gene: 5. The CDR3 contains 13 residues. Germline-derived CDR1 and CDR2 are DFQATT and SNEGSKA (reference sequence). CDR3 coding DNA: TGCAGTGCAATAGCGGGGGGGCCGAATGAGCAGTTCTTC. Residues: CSAIAGGPNEQFF.

The rearrangement links TRBV7-8 to TRBJ2-1; TRBD1 might be the D (5 bases). V lost 4 bases and J lost 7, with 11 bases in between. Germline V gene lookup returns CDR1 SGHVS and CDR2 FQNEAQ. CDR3 length: 13 residues. As DNA, the CDR3 is TGTGCCAGCAGCTGGACACAGTGGAATGAGCAGTTCTTC. Its protein is CASSWTQWNEQFF.

The chain combines TRBV5-4 with TRBJ1-1; the D gene is possibly TRBD1 (6 bases). Trimming cost V 0 bases and J 5 bases, with 14 bases left between them. This CDR3 contains 15 residues. The germline CDR1 and CDR2 sequences are SGHNT and YYREEE (reference sequence). The DNA for the CDR3 is TGTGCCAGCAGCTTGGGGCAAGACAGGTCGACTGAAGCTTTCTTT. Protein product: CASSLGQDRSTEAFF. Full variable domain (remainder filled in from reference TRBV5-4 and TRBJ1-1): ETGVTQSPTHLIKTRGQQVTLRCSSQSGHNTVSWYQQALGQGPQFIFQYYREEENGRGNFPPRFSGLQFPNYSSELNVNALELDDSALYLCASSLGQDRSTEAFFGQGTRLTVV.

This chain joins TRBV20-1 and TRBJ2-3, with D possibly TRBD1 on 6 matching bases. Germline values: CDR1 DFQATT, CDR2 SNEGSKA (reference sequence). The CDR3 covers 14 residues. V lost 6 bases and J 0 bases, leaving 13 bases between the germline ends. The DNA for the CDR3 is TGCAGTGCCGAGGACAGCCAAAGCACAGATACGCAGTATTTT. Residues: CSAEDSQSTDTQYF.

This rearrangement joins TRBV7-3 to TRBJ1-2, with D tentatively TRBD1 (5 bases). CDR1 is SGHTA and CDR2 is FQGTGA in the germline V gene. V shed 5 bases and J shed 4 bases, with 14 bases lying between them. CDR3 length equals 14 residues. The CDR3 reads CASSPGPESYGYTF. CDR3 DNA sequence: TGTGCCAGCAGCCCAGGGCCCGAGTCCTATGGCTACACCTTC.

The chain links TRBV28 to TRBJ2-7; 13 bases fit TRBD2. CDR3 length: 15 amino acids. Losses at the gene ends were 3 bases for V and 6 bases for J; bases not matched to a gene: 5. CDR1 and CDR2 from the germline V gene are MDHEN and SYDVKM. The chain's CDR3 is CASSFRTSGSSEQYF. Here the CDR3 DNA reads TGTGCCAGCAGTTTTCGGACTAGCGGGAGTAGCGAGCAGTACTTC. Full variable domain (outside the CDR3, taken from reference TRBV28 and TRBJ2-7): DVKVTQSSRYLVKRTGEKVFLECVQDMDHENMFWYRQDPGLGLRLIYFSYDVKMKEKGDIPEGYSVSREKKERFSLILESASTNQTSMYLCASSFRTSGSSEQYFGPGTRLTVT.

V and J are TRBV11-1 and TRBJ1-1; perhaps TRBD1 as D (6 bases). This CDR3 spans 15 amino acids. CDR1 and CDR2 (germline): SGHAT, FQDESV (reference sequence). Deletions cut 5 bases from V and 3 bases from J, with 16 bases between. CDR3 amino acids: CASSRGQLKDTEAFF. In nucleotides, the CDR3 is TGTGCCAGCAGCCGTGGACAGCTTAAAGACACTGAAGCTTTCTTT.

There are a few counts of this clonotype. The V gene is TRBV20-1, the J gene TRBJ2-7, with 7 bases lining up with TRBD2. CDR3 length: 15 residues. After removal of 0 bases from V and 2 bases from J, the junction contained 7 bases not matched to a gene. Germline loops: CDR1 DFQATT, CDR2 SNEGSKA (reference sequence). The CDR3 DNA reads as TGCAGTGCTAGAGAAGGCGGGAGTCTCCCCTACGAGCAGTACTTC. Translating it yields CSAREGGSLPYEQYF.

This chain joins TRBV12-3 or TRBV12-4 and TRBJ2-7, with D unclear. This CDR3 is built from 11 residues. V was clipped by 6 bases and J by 3 bases, with 6 bases between them. Here the CDR3 reads CASSPSYEQYF. CDR3 bases: TGTGCCAGCAGCCCAAGCTACGAGCAGTACTTC.

This chain connects TRBV11-2 to TRBJ2-7, with D unresolved. From germline, CDR1 is SGHAT and CDR2 FQNNGV. The CDR3 sequence is 15 residues long. Trimming took 6 bases from V and 4 from J, leaving 19 bases between them. In DNA form, the CDR3 reads TGTGCCAGCAGACCAGAGGTGGCCACCGGATACGAGCAGTACTTC. Encoded protein: CASRPEVATGYEQYF.